Sequencing of this TCR beta chain was carried out in a study of blood T cell repertoires in COVID-19. Study context: Acute-phase and convalescent COVID-19 samples originated in the United States, Italy and Spain.

The participants were between about 18 and 90 years old and came from roughly 24 US areas. The CDR3 contains 14 residues. Trimming cost V 0 bases and J 4 bases, with 9 bases left between them. CDR1 and CDR2 (germline): KGHSH, LQKENI. In the source study's methods: Counts of nucleated cells, estimated from reference gene primer amplification, were obtained. Sequenced by immunoSEQ multiplex PCR; TCRdb stores in-frame clones only, minus some. V and J calls and clone size are given by that table; D and trimming were obtained from the DNA. The sample lists roughly 250,000 clones, about 90% occurring once. The receptor comes from a human donor in a cohort exposed to, infected with or recovered from COVID-19 (not recorded which). The donor label of this sample is uncertain. The chain has TRBV18 and TRBJ1-1; D remains ambiguous. The sequenced sample consisted of PBMCs or T cells enriched from blood (not recorded which). CDR3 nucleotide sequence: TGTGCCAGCTCACCACCTGCGGGTGCCACTGAAGCTTTCTTT. It is translated as CASSPPAGATEAFF.